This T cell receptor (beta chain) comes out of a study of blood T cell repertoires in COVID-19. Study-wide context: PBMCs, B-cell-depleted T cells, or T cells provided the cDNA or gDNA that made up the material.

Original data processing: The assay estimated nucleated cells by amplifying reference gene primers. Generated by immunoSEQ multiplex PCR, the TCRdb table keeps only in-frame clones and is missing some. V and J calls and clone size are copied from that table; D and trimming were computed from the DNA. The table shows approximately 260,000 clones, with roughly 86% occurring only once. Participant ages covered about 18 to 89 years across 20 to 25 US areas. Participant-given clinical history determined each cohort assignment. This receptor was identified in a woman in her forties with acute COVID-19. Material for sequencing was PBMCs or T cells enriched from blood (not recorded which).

CDR3 nucleotide sequence: TGTGCCACCCTACAGGGGGCCCTAAATCAGCCCCAGCATTTT. Its translation: CATLQGALNQPQHF. This chain links TRBV6-5 with TRBJ1-5, with 9 bases identical to TRBD1. Germline loops: CDR1 MNHEY, CDR2 SVGAGI. V was pared by 10 bases and J by 4 bases, with 8 bases of the junction left unmatched. The CDR3 runs to 14 residues.